This TCR beta chain stems from a study of regulatory T cells in long-lasting Graves disease (dated by TCRdb to about 2021). Context from the whole study: Persistent Graves' disease was defined as antithyroid drug treatment for over 5 years with persistently positive TSH receptor autoantibodies. The study was conducted in China and was registered as a clinical trial. Peripheral blood TCR sequencing and RNA sequencing compared persistent Graves' disease patients with newly diagnosed Graves' disease patients. TCR sequencing covered some 13 persistent and around 20 newly diagnosed Graves' disease patients, about 35 samples in total. In the clinical cohort, patients with persistent Graves' disease had used antithyroid drugs for an average of around 10 years. Study-wide findings and limitations: Persistent Graves' disease patients showed lower TCR Shannon entropy and fewer highly expanded clones than newly diagnosed patients, suggesting clonal expansion. The study examined only peripheral blood because the primary lesion, thyroid tissue, could not be accessed. Patients with persistent disease shared more public clonotypes (about 2,700) than newly diagnosed patients did (roughly 970). Only the TCR beta chain was sequenced and analyzed. The authors acknowledged the small sample size as a limitation that may reduce accuracy. Persistent disease showed preferential use of TRBV28, TRBJ1-2 and TRBJ2-5, whereas newly diagnosed disease favored TRBV20-1 and TRBJ2-1.

Preparation of the library involved multiplex PCR. Data came from an Illumina HiSeq 4000. TCR beta libraries were built with iRepertoire HTBI primers and Arm-PCR amplification of CDR3 regions. Before sequencing, the PCR products underwent gel purification. The authors' pipeline ran thus. Gene usage analysis of CDR3 amino acid clonotypes used the 62 TRBV and approximately 13 TRBJ segments found across samples. COPE and FqMerger were used to merge the filtered high-quality paired reads into contigs. BLAST was used to align contigs to IMGT TRBV, TRBD and TRBJ reference genes, and CDR3 was defined according to IMGT. Clonotypes above 0.1% frequency were classified as highly expanded clones. Shannon entropy served as the measure of repertoire diversity, while the Gini coefficient captured V-J evenness. A clonotype was considered public if more than one individual shared it. TCRdb redid the processing of the public reads, applying fastp at Q25 and MiXCR, and retained in-frame beta chains. Rows with a matching CDR3 protein are joined into one entry that keeps the most common DNA and genes. The V and J calls, along with clone size, are taken from TCRdb and not from the paper's own processing. The sample contains around 450,000 distinct CDR3 sequences, approximately 21% of them found a single time. Roughly 7.1% of the sample is in the top ten clones.

The germline V gene (reference sequence) yields DFQATT for CDR1 and SNEGSKA for CDR2. The CDR3, cysteine through phenylalanine, is 12 amino acids long. CDR3 DNA is the only sequence kept; it has 36 bases, read in frame from the first base. Compared with germline, V lacks 5 bases and J lacks 2 bases; bases without a gene match: 3. This clonotype was seen many times. This clone's antigen is unknown. Base quality data are lacking; no much larger clone is found one base away. The time point label, as the study defines it: persistent/refractory GD, antithyroid drugs over 5 years with positive TRAb. For both TCR sequencing and RNA sequencing, RNA was extracted from PBMCs using TRIzol. The diagnosis of Graves' disease followed American Thyroid Association guidelines. Patients were recruited from an endocrinology department in Xi'an, China. From each patient, 8 to 10 milliliters of peripheral blood was collected into an EDTA anticoagulant tube. Ficoll Paque Plus density gradient separation was used to isolate PBMCs, and no further T cell sorting was performed. An Agilent 2100 Bioanalyzer and agarose gel were used to assess RNA quality, and a NanoDrop 2000 was used to measure RNA concentration.

The rearrangement joined TRBV20-1 to TRBJ2-7; 7 bases in the middle match TRBD2. The sequences come from peripheral blood mononuclear cells (PBMCs), collected when the disease was refractory, from a patient treated with antithyroid drugs. The TCR comes from a female donor with Graves disease. The CDR3 has the sequence CSAWGGPYEQYF. The sequenced DNA is TGCAGTGCTTGGGGGGGACCCTACGAGCAGTACTTC.